This T cell receptor (beta chain) is from a study of CD8 T cells in ankylosing spondylitis. This clonotype was seen more than once but under ten times. Antigen specificity is unknown. TCRdb independently ran MiXCR on the 5' RACE reads; one entry per CDR3 protein. The sample contains under 170,000 distinct CDR3 sequences, 40% to 50% of which appear only once. Study conclusions and caveats: Relatively rare in peripheral blood, disease-linked clones were also CD8+. Blood from ankylosing spondylitis patients appeared to carry a characteristic roughly 8-variant TCR beta motif.

The clonotype comes from a male donor with ankylosing spondylitis. The sequenced sample was synovial fluid, either unsorted or a sorted T cell fraction (not recorded which).

Written as DNA, the CDR3 is TGTGCCAGCAGCAAAGGGGGGTTCTACGAGCAGTACTTC. This encodes CASSKGGFYEQYF. The rearrangement uses TRBV21-1 and TRBJ2-7; the D segment call TRBD1 is taken from the table without a DNA check. TRBV21-1 is noted as a pseudogene. The CDR3 covers 13 residues.